This T cell receptor (beta chain) was recovered during a study of Graves' ophthalmopathy and Graves' hyperthyroidism. Study-wide results and caveats: The blood repertoire also included most expanded thyroid clonotypes above 0.001 frequency.

As concerns this clonotype: The antigen remains undetermined. A clone one base away is much larger, so this may be a read error.

Germline assignment: CDR1 ENHRY and CDR2 SYGVKD. This CDR3 has 15 residues. The authors amplified TCR beta CDR3 regions from RNA transcripts. An initial RT-PCR round employing HTBI primers preceded a second-round multiplex PCR. TCRdb re-analysed the multiplex PCR reads in MiXCR, keeping a single row per CDR3 protein. The sample shows roughly 420,000 distinct CDR3 sequences, more than 20% of them seen only once. Ophthalmopathy not arising within 18 months of follow-up defined hyperthyroidism as stable. PBMCs originated in about 9.8 ml of fresh peripheral blood. This chain links TRBV10-3 with TRBJ2-1; 7 nucleotides align to TRBD2. This receptor was identified in a woman aged 18-29 years with stable Graves' hyperthyroidism. Material: peripheral blood. The CDR3 DNA reads TGTGCCATCAAAGGGGCCGGAGGGAGGGCCAATGAGAAGTTCTTC. This codes for CAIKGAGGRANEKFF.